The 10 T cell receptor beta chains presented below share a single source sample, sequenced in a study of shared clonotypes between healthy human individuals. This table comes from immunoSEQ multiplex PCR, and its TCRdb copy is limited to in-frame clones, with some not included. The sample holds about 2.3 million clones, over 90% seen once. Input material: naive CD4+ T cells from PBMCs. Subset described: CD45RA+ positively selected. These TCRs come from a man in his late teens or twenties in good health. Some clones in this sample may be carry-over from other donors' samples.

This chain links TRBV7-8 with TRBJ1-1, with D hard to call. Germline V gene lookup returns CDR1 SGHVS and CDR2 FQNEAQ. The CDR3 totals 13 residues. Trimming shortened V by 1 base and J by 6 bases, and 9 bases separated the two germline ends. CDR3 in amino acids: CASSLVRRSEAFF. The CDR3 DNA sequence: TGTGCCAGCAGCTTAGTTCGAAGGTCTGAAGCTTTCTTT.

The V and J genes are TRBV9 and TRBJ2-5; 8 nucleotides agree with TRBD2. This CDR3 is 16 amino acids long. Germline V gene sequence: CDR1 SGDLS, CDR2 YYNGEE. The V segment lost 3 bases and the J segment 7 bases; nucleotides outside the gene matches: 14. CDR3 nucleotide sequence: TGTGCCAGCAGCGCGACTAGCGCGATGGCCCTAGGGACCCAGTACTTC. It is translated as CASSATSAMALGTQYF.

Comment on this clone: The sample carries other DNA sequences with the same CDR3. V and J are TRBV19 and TRBJ2-2; the D is unclear. The CDR3 spans 11 residues. V lost 3 bases to trimming and J lost 7 bases, with 3 bases between them. Per germline, CDR1 LNHDA and CDR2 SQIVND (reference sequence). The CDR3 DNA reads TGTGCCAGTAGTATGGGCGGGGAGCTGTTTTTT. It yields the protein CASSMGGELFF.

The genes are TRBV7-2 and TRBJ1-4; D gene uncertain. V was cut by 3 bases and J by 8 bases, with 7 bases left in between. Germline V gene lookup returns CDR1 SGHTA and CDR2 FQGNSA. The CDR3 loop spans 12 amino acids. CDR3 sequence: CASSFSAEKLFF. In DNA, the CDR3 is TGTGCCAGCAGCTTTAGTGCAGAAAAACTGTTTTTT.

The gene calls are TRBV28 and TRBJ2-7, with D perhaps TRBD1 or TRBD2 (6 bases each). The V gene lost 5 bases and the J gene lost 5 bases, with 19 bases spanning the gap. This CDR3 spans 15 amino acids. CDR1 and CDR2 from the germline V gene are MDHEN and SYDVKM. The CDR3 DNA reads as TGTGCCAGCAGTCTAGAGGGCTCGGGGGCGAACGAGCAGTACTTC. Its translation is CASSLEGSGANEQYF.

On this clone itself: Additional DNA sequences in this sample encode the identical CDR3. V and J are TRBV5-4 and TRBJ2-3, with no clear D. The germline CDR1 and CDR2 sequences are SGHNT and YYREEE (reference sequence). The CDR3 runs 12 residues. The V and J ends lost 0 bases and 4 bases respectively, with 3 bases between them. The chain's CDR3 is CASSLESDTQYF. CDR3 bases: TGTGCCAGCAGCTTGGAGTCAGATACGCAGTATTTT.

The chain uses TRBV11-3 and TRBJ2-7; D might be TRBD1 or TRBD2, each matching 5 bases. Germline lookup yields CDR1 SGHNT and CDR2 YENEEA. V lost 2 bases and J 2 bases, leaving 7 bases between the germline ends. This CDR3 has 13 amino acids. The CDR3 DNA reads TGTGCCAGCAGCTTACAGGGAGCCTACGAGCAGTACTTC. The encoded protein is CASSLQGAYEQYF. Full variable domain (remainder filled in from reference TRBV11-3 and TRBJ2-7): EAGVVQSPRYKIIEKKQPVAFWCNPISGHNTLYWYLQNLGQGPELLIRYENEEAVDDSQLPKDRFSAERLKGVDSTLKIQPAELGDSAVYLCASSLQGAYEQYFGPGTRLTVT.

This clone appeared a single time. The V call is TRBV5-1, the J call TRBJ1-1; D gene unclear. The V gene lost 0 bases and the J gene lost 3 bases, with 12 bases spanning the gap. Per germline, CDR1 SGHRS and CDR2 YFSETQ. CDR3 length: 15 residues. As DNA, the CDR3 is TGCGCCAGCAGCTTGGGTAGACCAGGCGACACTGAAGCTTTCTTT. Protein: CASSLGRPGDTEAFF.

The rearrangement links TRBV5-6 to TRBJ1-2; possible D gene TRBD1, 5 bases. Deletions cut 1 base from V and 2 bases from J, with 9 bases between. The germline V gene encodes CDR1 SGHDT and CDR2 YYEEEE. The CDR3 has 14 residues. The CDR3 region has the DNA TGTGCCAGCAGCTTGTACAGGAAAAACTATGGCTACACCTTC. It translates to CASSLYRKNYGYTF.

As for this clone: At the DNA level, this CDR3 is encoded by other sequences in the same sample as well. The V gene is TRBV4-1, the J gene TRBJ1-3, with D tentatively TRBD1 (5 bases). Trimming stripped 0 bases from V and 4 bases from J, with 10 bases between. This CDR3 region has 15 residues. Germline lookup yields CDR1 MGHRA and CDR2 YSYEKL. CDR3 in DNA: TGCGCCAGCAGCCAAGACCCAGGGAGGGGAAACACCATATATTTT. Protein sequence: CASSQDPGRGNTIYF.